This T cell receptor (beta chain) derives from a study of T-cell memory formation after mild COVID-19 (dated by TCRdb to about 2021). For the study in its entirety: Most TCR sequence clusters were specific to one of the two donors. Longitudinal TCRalpha and TCRbeta repertoire sequencing tracked T-cell clones expanding and contracting after mild COVID-19 in a couple of donors. The cohort comprised two young, previously healthy adult volunteers, one female and one male. Points the paper makes about the study in general: Only two mild cases were covered in the study, and larger cohorts including severe cases with pre-infection samples were considered necessary. Some responding clones were detected in pre-infection memory, which suggested that pre-existing cross-reactive memory T cells had joined the SARS-CoV-2 response. Contracting CD4+ clones turned up mainly in the CM and EM memory subsets, whereas EMRA was where CD8+ clones were enriched. Balanced CD4/CD8 phenotypes were observed for clones contracting from day 15 to 85, whereas a bias towards CD4+ was observed for a second wave of clones expanding from day 15 to 37. Whether the second-wave clones peaking on day 37 were SARS-CoV-2 specific was not confirmed.

Ficoll-Paque density gradient centrifugation was used to isolate PBMCs. Reads for this sample came from an Illumina NovaSeq 6000. TCRalpha and TCRbeta cDNA libraries were built by 5'RACE with constant-segment primers, adding sample barcodes and unique molecular identifiers. RNA was extracted from every sample with Trizol reagent. Libraries were amplified in two PCR steps, with a second sample barcode and Illumina TruSeq adapters added in the second step. Sequencing of libraries was performed on an Illumina NovaSeq with 2 x 150 bp paired-end reads. The study's own analysis went as follows. Reads were demultiplexed and collapsed into UMI-guided consensus sequences with migec v1.2.7. Using mixcr v2.1.11, UMI consensuses were aligned to TRA and TRB V and J templates and then assembled into clonotypes. A clonotype was counted as expanded or contracted only if both edgeR and NoisET called the change significant, with noise models trained on biological replicates. edgeR calls used a false discovery rate-adjusted p below 0.01 and a log2 fold-change threshold of 1. As an exploratory analysis of dynamics, max-normalized trajectories of the 1000 most abundant clonotypes were examined with PCA combined with hierarchical clustering. Separately sequenced CD4+ and CD8+ repertoires were used to assign a CD4 or CD8 phenotype to each responding clone. TCRdb reprocessed the public reads (quality trimming at Q25 with fastp, clone calling with MiXCR) and kept in-frame beta chains. Here each entry gathers all rows of one CDR3 protein and keeps the most common genes and DNA. Here the V and J calls rest on TCRdb's processing, not on the authors' analysis. The sample includes roughly 300,000 distinct CDR3 sequences, with roughly an eighth observed a single time. Jointly, the top ten make up about a fifth of the sample.

A few counts support this clonotype. Its antigen has not been determined. Base-call qualities are not available, and no considerably larger clone is one nucleotide away. V sheds 3 bases and J sheds 1 base, leaving 21 bases between their ends. According to the germline V gene, CDR1 reads MGHRA and CDR2 reads YSYEKL. From cysteine to phenylalanine, the CDR3 is 18 amino acids long. CDR3 DNA is the only sequence kept; it has 54 bases, read in frame from the first base. Sequencing input: PBMCs or a T cell subset sorted from them (not recorded which). The chain couples TRBV4-1 to TRBJ2-5; a weak D assignment points to TRBD2 (6 bases agree). The origin of this receptor is a man aged 18-30 years who had mild COVID-19 (a few samples of this study predate the infection). The sample titles of this study are shuffled in the database, so cell type and time point are left out; the donor was told from shared clones. CDR3 sequence: CASSQSDVGGPLQETQYF. DNA sequence: TGCGCCAGCAGCCAGTCAGACGTCGGGGGACCCCTCCAAGAGACCCAGTACTTC.